The entry below gives a single T cell receptor beta chain sequence along with its context. Germline assignment: CDR1 SGHTA and CDR2 FQGNSA. This CDR3 has 12 residues. Next came a second PCR, run for about 6 to 12 cycles, which used a sample-barcoded 5' primer along with a J-beta primer mix. MiXCR, run by TCRdb on the 5' RACE reads, gives a single entry per CDR3 protein. The sample has approximately 960,000 distinct CDR3 sequences; roughly 28% are singletons. This specimen comes from a study of blood T cells in healthy people across ages. These sequences were also reported in another study, on T cells of mothers and their children.

Sequenced material: blood. This receptor was obtained from a woman aged 40 to 50 in good health. The chain recombines TRBV7-2 with TRBJ2-4; no clear D gene. The J call could be wrong; TRBJ2-7 is a better fit for the DNA end. The DNA of the CDR3 is TGTGCCAGCAGCACGACATGGTACGAGCAGTACTTC. This gives the protein CASSTTWYEQYF.